The rows below give T cell receptor beta chains drawn from one sample of a study of T cell changes during pregnancy in multiple sclerosis. Produced via immunoSEQ multiplex PCR; TCRdb's table is partial and in-frame only. The table has around 30,000 clones, about nine tenths seen once. The specimen comprised CD8+ T cells from peripheral blood mononuclear cells, sampled in the second trimester of pregnancy. All receptors come from a female donor with multiple sclerosis, enrolled in a pregnancy study. CDR3s include the opening cysteine and the closing phenylalanine or tryptophan. Each record gives: V gene, D gene, clone size, J gene, CDR3 DNA, CDR3 protein. D genes are given only for firm matches. Not all rows give a size; the values are once, few, many and, for expanded clones, a class.

V: TRBV27; D: TRBD2; size: once; J: TRBJ2-2; DNA: TGTGCCAGCAGCCCCTTTACTAGCGGCACCGGGGAGCTGTTTTTT; CDR3: CASSPFTSGTGELFF
V: TRBV4-1; D: TRBD1; size: once; J: TRBJ2-7; DNA: TGCGCCAGCAGCCGGGACAGCTTCTACGAGCAGTACTTC; CDR3: CASSRDSFYEQYF
V: TRBV5-6; D: TRBD2; size: NA; J: TRBJ2-1; DNA: TGTGCCAGCAGACCCCTAGCGGGAGTTTCCGCAGAGTTCTTC; CDR3: CASRPLAGVSAEFF
V: TRBV27; D: TRBD1; size: NA; J: TRBJ1-4; DNA: TGTGCCAGCAGTTCGGGGACAGGGCACTTTAATGAAAAACTGTTTTTT; CDR3: CASSSGTGHFNEKLFF
V: TRBV2; D: NA; size: NA; J: TRBJ2-3; DNA: TGTGCCAGCAGTGAAGGACAACAACCTAGCACAGATACGCAGTATTTT; CDR3: CASSEGQQPSTDTQYF
V: TRBV4-1; D: NA; size: NA; J: TRBJ2-2; DNA: TGCGCCAGCAGCCACAGCACCGGGGAGCTGTTTTTT; CDR3: CASSHSTGELFF
V: TRBV27; D: TRBD2; size: NA; J: TRBJ2-1; DNA: TGTGCCAGCAGTTTATCGCAGCGGGAGGTCCCGAACAATGAGCAGTTCTTC; CDR3: CASSLSQREVPNNEQFF
V: TRBV6-4; D: NA; size: NA; J: TRBJ2-1; DNA: TGTGCCAGCAGTGACTCCCCCGGGGGCGGGAGTCATGAGCAGTTCTTC; CDR3: CASSDSPGGGSHEQFF
V: TRBV13; D: TRBD2; size: NA; J: TRBJ2-1; DNA: TGTGCCAGCAGCTTAGCGGGAGGGTGGAATGAGCAGTTCTTC; CDR3: CASSLAGGWNEQFF
V: TRBV6-5; D: NA; size: NA; J: TRBJ2-3; DNA: TGTGCCGCATCAGGGAGGTGGACAGATACGCAGTATTTT; CDR3: CAASGRWTDTQYF
V: TRBV15; D: NA; size: NA; J: TRBJ2-7; DNA: TGTGCCACCAGCAGATGGCTCACGGGTAGCTCCTACGAGCAGTACTTC; CDR3: CATSRWLTGSSYEQYF
V: TRBV4-2; D: TRBD1; size: few; J: TRBJ1-1; DNA: TGTGCCAGCAGCCGGGGAGCCAGGGACAGGAACACTGAAGCTTTCTTT; CDR3: CASSRGARDRNTEAFF
V: TRBV7-9; D: TRBD1; size: once; J: TRBJ2-7; DNA: TGTGCCAGCAGCTCCCCCGGGACAGGCTACGAGCAGTACTTC; CDR3: CASSSPGTGYEQYF
V: TRBV5-6; D: NA; size: NA; J: TRBJ2-1; DNA: TGTGCCAGCAGCTTGGACACCTACAATGAGCAGTTCTTC; CDR3: CASSLDTYNEQFF
V: TRBV11-3; D: TRBD1; size: NA; J: TRBJ2-7; DNA: TGTGCCAGCAGCCCGGGGACAGGGGCTTTCTACGAGCAGTACTTC; CDR3: CASSPGTGAFYEQYF
V: TRBV27; D: TRBD2; size: NA; J: TRBJ2-3; DNA: TGTGCCAGCAGTTTACTAGCGGGGGGACCCAGTAACACAGATACGCAGTATTTT; CDR3: CASSLLAGGPSNTDTQYF
V: TRBV4-1; D: TRBD2; size: NA; J: TRBJ2-1; DNA: TGCGCCAGCAGCCCTCCTGAGCGGGAGGTCTACAATGAGCAGTTCTTC; CDR3: CASSPPEREVYNEQFF
V: TRBV6-6; D: TRBD1; size: NA; J: TRBJ2-2; DNA: TGTGCCAGCAGTTACTGGACAGGGAAAATCACCGGGGAGCTGTTTTTT; CDR3: CASSYWTGKITGELFF
V: TRBV28; D: TRBD2; size: NA; J: TRBJ2-5; DNA: TGTGCCAGCAGTTCCAGTAGCGGGAGTAGGTTGGAGACCCAGTACTTC; CDR3: CASSSSSGSRLETQYF
V: TRBV7-9; D: TRBD2; size: NA; J: TRBJ2-1; DNA: TGTGCCAGCAGCTTAGCGGGACTAGTCAGCAATGAGCAGTTCTTC; CDR3: CASSLAGLVSNEQFF
V: TRBV7-6; D: NA; size: NA; J: TRBJ2-7; DNA: TGTGCCAGCAGCTTAGAGACAGTCTCCTACGAGCAGTACTTC; CDR3: CASSLETVSYEQYF
V: TRBV30; D: NA; size: NA; J: TRBJ2-1; DNA: TGTGCCTGGAACTCCAGGGTAAACGAGCAGTTCTTC; CDR3: CAWNSRVNEQFF
V: TRBV5-5; D: NA; size: NA; J: TRBJ2-1; DNA: TGTGCCAGCAGCCTCCGGAGAATCCACGCTGATGAGCAGTTCTTC; CDR3: CASSLRRIHADEQFF
V: TRBV9; D: NA; size: NA; J: TRBJ2-7; DNA: TGTGCCAGCAGCGCGGAGGACGGATTGTACGAGCAGTACTTC; CDR3: CASSAEDGLYEQYF
V: TRBV4-2; D: TRBD2; size: once; J: TRBJ2-4; DNA: TGTGCCAGCAGCCAACTTAGCGGGAGTGACATTCAGTACTTC; CDR3: CASSQLSGSDIQYF
V: TRBV1; D: NA; size: NA; J: TRBJ2-7; DNA: TGCACCAGCAGCCAAGAACGGGAGTCCTACGAGCAGTACTTC; CDR3: CTSSQERESYEQYF
V: TRBV4-1; D: NA; size: NA; J: TRBJ1-2; DNA: TGCGCCAGCAGCCAAGGGCAGGGGTTAGGTGGCTACACCTTC; CDR3: CASSQGQGLGGYTF
V: TRBV7-9; D: NA; size: once; J: TRBJ1-2; DNA: TGTGCCAGCAGCTTAGCGGGGGGGGTTAACTATGGCTACACCTTC; CDR3: CASSLAGGVNYGYTF